This paragraph reports one T cell receptor beta chain. A much more abundant neighbour one base away suggests this may be a read error. TRB rearrangements spanning V, D and J were amplified using mixed TRB-A/B primers. TCRdb ran MiXCR on the multiplex PCR reads and lists one entry per CDR3 protein. This sample has under 15,000 distinct CDR3 sequences, with approximately 30% found just once. The sample originates from a study of T cell repertoires in aging, cancer and after chemotherapy. Study-wide context: Over several months to years, re-sampled healthy donor repertoires clearly shared clones.

V was shortened by 0 bases and J by 12 bases, with 15 bases between the two germline ends. Germline assignment: CDR1 MRHNA and CDR2 SNTAGT. The CDR3 consists of 14 residues. The template was genomic DNA from peripheral blood, not RNA. The source is a human donor in good health. The donor label of this sample is uncertain. The chain has TRBV6-4 and TRBJ2-1; tentatively, D is TRBD2 (6 bases). Sample: blood. CDR3 sequence (DNA): TGTGCCAGCAGTGACTCGACGGGGGTCCAGCGGCAGTTCTTC. Translating it yields CASSDSTGVQRQFF.